These 19 T cell receptor beta chains originate from one sample sequenced in a study of metastatic and nonmetastatic thyroid tumors. Using MiXCR, TCRdb reanalyzed the PCR reads. Of about 25,000 clones listed, around 21% are singletons. Each patient came to thyroid surgery without any prior treatment (of any kind). The sample taken for sequencing was blood. The receptors originated from a female donor with papillary thyroid cancer or a benign thyroid nodule (not recorded which). Some clones in this sample may be carry-over from other donors' samples.

To note about this clone: Sequence at one end of the junction differs from germline and may be a read error. This chain connects TRBV20-1 to TRBJ2-3; D tentatively fits TRBD1 or TRBD2 (5 bases each). Germline values: CDR1 DFQATT, CDR2 SNEGSKA (reference sequence). The CDR3 has 15 amino acids. The CDR3: CSASDRGRVTDTQYF. As DNA, the CDR3 is TGCAGTGCTAGCGACCGGGGCCGGGTCACAGATACTCAGTATTTT.

The J gene is TRBJ2-2, the V gene TRBV2, with D maybe TRBD1 (5 bases). This CDR3 has 15 amino acids. The germline gives CDR1 SNHLY, CDR2 FYNNEI. The V end lost 4 bases, the J end lost 11 bases, and 20 bases lay between the germline ends. The CDR3 DNA is TGTGCCAGCAGTGCGTCAGGTCAGGACACCGCTGAGCTGTTTTTT. Translated, it gives CASSASGQDTAELFF.

This clone was observed at least ten times. The V gene is TRBV7-9, the J gene TRBJ1-1; 7 nucleotides agree with TRBD1. V was pared by 5 bases and J by 3 bases, with 6 bases of the junction left unmatched. CDR1 is SEHNR, CDR2 FQNEAQ, per germline (reference sequence). There are 14 residues in the CDR3. CDR3 DNA: TGTGCCAGCAGCCCCAGGGGGTCGGACACTGAAGCTTTCTTT. Translated: CASSPRGSDTEAFF.

A remark on this clone: A read error may produce the germline difference seen at one junction end. V usage is TRBV7-2 and J usage is TRBJ2-1; unclear D gene. This CDR3 contains 12 residues. Per the germline V gene, CDR1 is SGHTA and CDR2 is FQGNSA. The CDR3 DNA reads TGTGTCAGCAGCTCCGATGTCAATGAGCAGTTCTTC. As protein: CVSSSDVNEQFF.

In regard to this clone: One end of the junction does not line up with germline, which may come from a read error. The CDR3 sequence: CSASKAWSSGRGDTQSF. The CDR3 nucleotides are TGCAGTGCTAGTAAAGCTTGGTCTAGCGGGAGAGGAGATACGCAGTCTTTT. The chain is built from TRBV20-1 and TRBJ2-3; 10 positions match TRBD2. CDR3 length: 17 residues. Germline assignment: CDR1 DFQATT and CDR2 SNEGSKA (reference sequence).

This clone has at least ten counts. The rearrangement uses TRBV3-1 and TRBJ2-7; D is unresolved. Germline CDR1 is LGHDT and CDR2 is YNNKEL (reference sequence). CDR3 length: 12 amino acids. Trimming removed 1 base at V and 4 bases at J, with 5 bases between. CDR3 sequence reads: CASSQGQYEQYF. The CDR3 DNA reads as TGTGCCAGCAGCCAAGGTCAGTACGAGCAGTACTTC.

Remarks on this clone: The junction does not match germline at one end; this may be a read error. The chain is built from TRBV5-1 and TRBJ1-5, with TRBD1 as a possible D gene (5 bases). This CDR3 is 15 amino acids long. CDR1 is SGHRS, CDR2 YFSETQ, per germline. In DNA, the CDR3 is TGCGCCAGCAGATTCGACAGCTCTATCAATCTGCCCCAGCATTTT. Translation gives CASRFDSSINLPQHF.

This clone was recorded many times. The genes are TRBV24-1 and TRBJ2-3; D is unresolved. CDR1 and CDR2 from the germline V gene are KGHDR and SFDVKD. The CDR3 is made up of 12 amino acids. The V end was cut by 7 bases, the J end by 14 bases, with 18 bases between. The CDR3 sequence: CATRSHPVALYF. CDR3 DNA: TGTGCCACCAGATCCCATCCGGTAGCTTTGTATTTT.

The CDR3 sequence is CSASIPSGTSTDTQYF. The CDR3 coding sequence is TGCAGTGCTAGTATCCCTAGCGGGACTAGCACAGATACGCAGTATTTT. The chain is built from TRBV20-1 and TRBJ2-3, with 9 bases fitting TRBD2. Germline CDR1 is DFQATT and CDR2 is SNEGSKA (reference sequence). V lost 3 bases, J lost 0 bases, and 7 bases stayed unmatched. This CDR3 region has 16 residues.

At least ten counts were recorded for this clone. The V call is TRBV20-1, the J call TRBJ2-4; 9 nucleotides agree with TRBD1. V lost 2 bases to trimming and J lost 8 bases; unmatched junction nucleotides: 10. Germline V gives CDR1 DFQATT, CDR2 SNEGSKA (reference sequence). This CDR3 spans 15 amino acids. As DNA, the CDR3 is TGCAGTGCTAGAAACCTAAACCGGGACAGGGACATTCAGTACTTC. This codes for CSARNLNRDRDIQYF.

This clone was seen many times. The gene calls are TRBV4-3 and TRBJ2-7; 9 bases line up with TRBD1. CDR3 size: 17 residues. V was pared by 1 base and J by 3 bases, with 10 bases of the junction left unmatched. Looked up from germline, CDR1 is LGHNA and CDR2 is YSLEER. In DNA form, the CDR3 reads TGCGCCAGCAGCCAAGGGGAGAGGGACAGGGAAAACTACGAGCAGTACTTC. It specifies CASSQGERDRENYEQYF.

At least ten counts were recorded for this clone. The chain is built from TRBV4-3 and TRBJ1-4, with 11 bases identical to TRBD1. The V gene end was trimmed by 0 bases and the J gene end by 8 bases; junction bases not matched to a gene: 8. The CDR3 extends over 17 amino acids. Germline V lookup: CDR1 LGHNA, CDR2 YSLEER. The CDR3 DNA sequence: TGCGCCAGCAGCCAAGAGGGCACGGGACAGGGGGGCGAAAAACTGTTTTTT. The encoded protein is CASSQEGTGQGGEKLFF.

At least ten counts were recorded for this clone. The rearrangement joins TRBV25-1 to TRBJ2-5, with TRBD2 matching 15 bases. V trimming: 0 bases; J trimming: 5 bases; junction bases outside the gene matches: 4. The CDR3 totals 17 residues. In germline, CDR1 is MGHDK, CDR2 SYGVNS. CDR3 sequence: CASSEYSGTSGGETQYF. DNA of the CDR3: TGTGCCAGCAGTGAATATAGCGGGACTAGCGGGGGGGAGACCCAGTACTTC.

The rearrangement uses TRBV7-3 and TRBJ2-7; TRBD1 matches 7 bases. Germline-derived CDR1 and CDR2 are SGHTA and FQGTGA. The CDR3 runs 14 residues. V was clipped by 2 bases and J by 7 bases; unmatched bases: 8. The CDR3, as DNA: TGTGCCAGCAGCTTAGGGCAGGGGGTGAGGGAGCAGTACTTC. Residues: CASSLGQGVREQYF.

There are many counts of this clone. The sample has other DNA sequences that encode this CDR3 too. The chain is built from TRBV30 and TRBJ1-4; 10 bases match TRBD1. Germline V lookup: CDR1 GTSNPN, CDR2 SVGIG (reference sequence). The CDR3 extends over 14 amino acids. The junction had 4 bases not matched to a gene; V was cut back by 3 bases and J by 6 bases. CDR3 in amino acids: CAWSTGTGDEKLFF. The CDR3 DNA sequence: TGTGCCTGGAGCACCGGGACAGGGGATGAAAAACTGTTTTTT.

This clone has more than one count but fewer than ten. A much larger clone differs by one base, so this may be a read error. The rearrangement uses TRBV5-1 and TRBJ2-2; D gene unclear. Germline V gene data show CDR1 as SGHRS and CDR2 as YFSETQ. There are 13 residues in the CDR3. This chain's CDR3 is CANSLASPGELFF. The CDR3 nucleotides are TGCGCCAACAGCTTGGCGAGCCCCGGGGAGCTGTTTTTT.

This clone has ten or more counts. The V gene is TRBV15, the J gene TRBJ1-4, with unresolved D. Germline V gene data show CDR1 as LNHNV and CDR2 as YYDKDF (reference sequence). V was pared by 1 base and J by 0 bases, with 9 bases between. There are 16 residues in the CDR3. The CDR3: CATSRVHGATNEKLFF. CDR3 DNA: TGTGCCACCAGCAGAGTCCACGGTGCAACTAATGAAAAACTGTTTTTT.

This clone was recorded only once. The junction departs from the called germline gene at one end, perhaps through a read error. The chain carries TRBV18 and TRBJ2-7; 9 positions match TRBD1. CDR3 length equals 15 residues. The germline V gene encodes CDR1 KGHSH and CDR2 LQKENI. The CDR3 nucleotides are TGTGCCAGCTCAGCCGGGACAGGGAATACCTACGAGCGGTACTTC. The encoded protein is CASSAGTGNTYERYF.

By sample share, this clone is medium-sized. The CDR3 nucleotides read TGTGCCAGCAGTTACCCCGCCAGGTCTTACGAGCAGTACTTC. Its protein is CASSYPARSYEQYF. The chain couples TRBV6-2 or TRBV6-3 to TRBJ2-7; D uncertain. The CDR3 has 14 residues. With 2 bases removed from V and 4 bases from J, the gap between germline ends came to 12 bases. Per germline, CDR1 MNHEY and CDR2 SVGEGT.